The present T cell receptor (beta chain) was sequenced within a study of blood T cell repertoires in COVID-19. Study background: Donors in the United States, Italy and Spain gave samples during acute or convalescent COVID-19. The analysed material was cDNA or gDNA that came from T cells, B-cell-depleted T cells, or PBMCs.

With 2 bases removed from V and 5 bases from J, the gap between germline ends came to 15 bases. CDR1 and CDR2 from the germline V gene are WSHSY and SAAADI. CDR3 length equals 15 residues. Cohort placement rested on clinical history that participants reported themselves. TCRdb keeps only in-frame clones here, not all; method: immunoSEQ multiplex PCR. This table holds a few hundred thousand clones, around 90% found once. This receptor was identified in a woman aged 18-29 years with acute COVID-19. This sequence joins TRBV10-2 and TRBJ2-5; tentative D call: TRBD2 (5 bases). The sample taken for sequencing was PBMCs or T cells enriched from blood (not recorded which). This CDR3 reads CASSEEGRPWETQYF. The CDR3 DNA follows: TGCGCCAGCAGTGAGGAGGGTCGGCCCTGGGAGACCCAGTACTTC.